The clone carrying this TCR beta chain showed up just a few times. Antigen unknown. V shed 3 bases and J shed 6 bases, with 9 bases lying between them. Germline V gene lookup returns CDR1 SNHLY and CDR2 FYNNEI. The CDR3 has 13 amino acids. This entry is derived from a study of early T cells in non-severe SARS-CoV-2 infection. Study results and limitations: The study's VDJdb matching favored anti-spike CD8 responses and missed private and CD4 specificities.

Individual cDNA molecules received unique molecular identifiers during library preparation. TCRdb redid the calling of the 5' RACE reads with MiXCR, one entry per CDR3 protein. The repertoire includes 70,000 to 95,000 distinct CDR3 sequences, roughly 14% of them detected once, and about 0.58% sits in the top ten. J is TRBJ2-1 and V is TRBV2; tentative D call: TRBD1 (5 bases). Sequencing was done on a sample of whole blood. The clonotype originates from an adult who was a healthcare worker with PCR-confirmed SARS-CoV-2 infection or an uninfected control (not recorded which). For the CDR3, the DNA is TGTGCCAGCAGTGATCAGGGCTTCAATGAGCAGTTCTTC. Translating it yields CASSDQGFNEQFF.